The 16 T cell receptor beta chains below were found in one sample sequenced in a study of cytomegalovirus exposure and HLA in healthy donors. TCRdb keeps only in-frame clones here, not all; method: immunoSEQ multiplex PCR. This table holds more than 45,000 clones, 85% to 90% found once. The sample was PBMCs. These receptors all stem from a woman aged 18-29 years in good health and CMV-seronegative.

This clone was seen just once. The rearrangement joins TRBV27 to TRBJ1-5; D is uncertain. The V gene lost 8 bases and the J gene lost 0 bases, with 14 bases spanning the gap. The germline V gene has CDR1 MNHEY and CDR2 SMNVEV (reference sequence). This CDR3 is 15 amino acids long. CDR3 sequence reads: CASAVVAYSNQPQHF. The CDR3 DNA is TGTGCCAGCGCGGTCGTCGCCTATAGCAATCAGCCCCAGCATTTT.

The genes are TRBV6-5 and TRBJ1-6; D gene uncertain. Germline CDR1 is MNHEY and CDR2 is SVGAGI. The V and J ends lost 8 bases and 5 bases respectively, with 7 bases between them. CDR3 size: 12 residues. CDR3 in amino acids: CASGPNNSPLHF. The CDR3 DNA reads TGTGCCAGCGGGCCTAATAATTCACCCCTCCACTTT.

The chain is built from TRBV27 and TRBJ2-1, with 10 bases that match TRBD2. There are 18 residues in the CDR3. The J segment lost 1 base and the V segment lost 1 base, leaving 7 bases of the junction unmatched. CDR1 is MNHEY and CDR2 is SMNVEV in the germline V gene (reference sequence). The CDR3 DNA follows: TGTGCCAGCAGTTTATTATCTAGCGGGGGAAAATCCTACAATGAGCAGTTCTTC. Translated, it gives CASSLLSSGGKSYNEQFF.

The gene calls are TRBV11-2 and TRBJ2-5; tentatively, D is TRBD1 (6 bases). Germline V CDR1 and CDR2: SGHAT, FQNNGV. CDR3 length equals 14 residues. V was clipped by 5 bases and J by 1 base, with 11 bases between them. CDR3 DNA: TGTGCCAGCAGCACGCAGGGGATCCAAGAGACCCAGTACTTC. This codes for CASSTQGIQETQYF.

This clone has more than one count but fewer than ten. The chain couples TRBV11-2 to TRBJ2-5; possibly TRBD1 for D (6 bases). This CDR3 contains 17 residues. From germline, CDR1 is SGHAT and CDR2 FQNNGV. V lost 3 bases and J lost 4, with 21 bases in between. For the CDR3, the DNA is TGTGCCAGCAGCTTGCCGGGACAAGTTATGTGGCGAGAGACCCAGTACTTC. Its translation is CASSLPGQVMWRETQYF.

A remark on this clone: The junction departs from the called germline gene at one end, perhaps through a read error. J is TRBJ2-1 and V is TRBV7-8; the match to TRBD2 covers 9 bases. This CDR3 contains 11 residues. Germline V gene data show CDR1 as SGHVS and CDR2 as FQNEAQ. CDR3 residues: CASSGGRDGIF. CDR3 sequence (DNA): TGTGCCAGCAGCGGCGGGAGGGATGGGATCTTC.

The V gene is TRBV10-3, the J gene TRBJ2-3; 7 positions match TRBD2. This CDR3 contains 13 residues. J lost 3 bases, V lost 10 bases, and 7 bases had no gene match. CDR1 and CDR2 (germline): ENHRY, SYGVKD. The CDR3 sequence: CATQREGTDTQYF. The CDR3 DNA is TGTGCCACCCAGCGGGAAGGTACAGATACGCAGTATTTT.

The CDR3 here is CASSLSVRGDQPQHF. The CDR3 DNA reads TGTGCCAGCAGTTTATCCGTCAGGGGGGATCAGCCCCAGCATTTT. The V and J genes are TRBV27 and TRBJ1-5; 7 positions agree with TRBD1. CDR1 is MNHEY, CDR2 SMNVEV, per germline (reference sequence). V lost 0 bases, J lost 5 bases, and 4 bases stayed unmatched. There are 15 residues in the CDR3.

This clone occurred once. The gene calls are TRBV19 and TRBJ1-1, with 7 nucleotides matching TRBD1. The CDR3 has 17 amino acids. Germline loops: CDR1 LNHDA, CDR2 SQIVND (reference sequence). The V segment lost 10 bases and the J segment 1 base; nucleotides outside the gene matches: 18. CDR3 region: CATKPGQARLRNTEAFF. CDR3 coding DNA: TGTGCCACCAAGCCCGGACAGGCACGCCTACGGAACACTGAAGCTTTCTTT.

V and J are TRBV5-1 and TRBJ2-3, with 9 bases identical to TRBD2. After removal of 2 bases from V and 0 bases from J, the junction contained 7 bases not matched to a gene. The CDR3 extends over 17 amino acids. CDR1 SGHRS and CDR2 YFSETQ come from the germline V gene. CDR3 residues: CASSFRRGGPSTDTQYF. As DNA, the CDR3 is TGCGCCAGCAGCTTCCGGCGGGGGGGCCCTAGCACAGATACGCAGTATTTT.

CDR3 nucleotide sequence: TGTGCCAGCAGTGAAGAGAGGTCCACTGAAGCTTTCTTT. It translates to CASSEERSTEAFF. V is TRBV2 and J is TRBJ1-1; D is uncertain. V lost 1 base, J lost 4 bases, and 7 bases lay in between. This CDR3 spans 13 amino acids. Germline values: CDR1 SNHLY, CDR2 FYNNEI.

The rearrangement uses TRBV5-4 and TRBJ2-5, with 8 positions matching TRBD2. Germline values: CDR1 SGHNT, CDR2 YYREEE (reference sequence). The V gene end was trimmed by 0 bases and the J gene end by 5 bases; junction bases not matched to a gene: 6. The CDR3 is 15 residues long. The CDR3, as DNA: TGTGCCAGCAGCTTGGCCAACAGCGGGGGTGAGACCCAGTACTTC. Translated: CASSLANSGGETQYF. Full variable domain (missing parts from reference TRBV5-4 and TRBJ2-5): ETGVTQSPTHLIKTRGQQVTLRCSSQSGHNTVSWYQQALGQGPQFIFQYYREEENGRGNFPPRFSGLQFPNYSSELNVNALELDDSALYLCASSLANSGGETQYFGPGTRLLVL.

The rearrangement links TRBV28 to TRBJ2-3; weak D call: TRBD2 (5 bases). Germline V gives CDR1 MDHEN, CDR2 SYDVKM. The CDR3 contains 14 residues. The ends were cut back, 6 bases at V and 6 bases at J, with 16 bases in the middle. CDR3 loop: CASSQTRTGDTQYF. The CDR3 nucleotides read TGTGCCAGCAGCCAGACCCGGACGGGGGATACGCAGTATTTT.

The chain has TRBV4-3 and TRBJ2-7, with 7 bases aligning to TRBD1. Germline CDR1 reads LGHNA; CDR2 reads YSLEER. This CDR3 has 15 residues. V lost 0 bases to trimming and J lost 3 bases; unmatched junction nucleotides: 5. The CDR3 is CASSQDSPGGYEQYF. The CDR3 coding sequence is TGCGCCAGCAGCCAAGACTCGCCAGGGGGCTACGAGCAGTACTTC.

The chain has TRBV7-9 and TRBJ2-7, with a tentative D call TRBD1 (7 bases). The V gene lost 1 base and the J gene lost 5 bases, with 12 bases spanning the gap. This CDR3 has 14 residues. CDR1 and CDR2 from the germline V gene are SEHNR and FQNEAQ (reference sequence). The CDR3 is CASSLGRGTDEQYF. The DNA of the CDR3 is TGTGCCAGCAGCTTAGGCAGGGGGACTGACGAGCAGTACTTC.

The chain couples TRBV5-1 to TRBJ2-2, with TRBD2 matching 12 bases. The CDR3 runs to 18 residues. Trimming at V came to 0 bases and at J to 5 bases, leaving 8 bases not matched to a gene. Germline assignment: CDR1 SGHRS and CDR2 YFSETQ. The CDR3 loop reads CASSLDSSGRARTGELFF. CDR3 in DNA: TGCGCCAGCAGCTTGGATTCTAGCGGGAGGGCGAGGACCGGGGAGCTGTTTTTT. Using reference TRBV5-1 and TRBJ2-2 for the parts outside the CDR3, the full variable domain is KAGVTQTPRYLIKTRGQQVTLSCSPISGHRSVSWYQQTPGQGLQFLFEYFSETQRNKGNFPGRFSGRQFSNSRSEMNVSTLELGDSALYLCASSLDSSGRARTGELFFGEGSRLTVL.